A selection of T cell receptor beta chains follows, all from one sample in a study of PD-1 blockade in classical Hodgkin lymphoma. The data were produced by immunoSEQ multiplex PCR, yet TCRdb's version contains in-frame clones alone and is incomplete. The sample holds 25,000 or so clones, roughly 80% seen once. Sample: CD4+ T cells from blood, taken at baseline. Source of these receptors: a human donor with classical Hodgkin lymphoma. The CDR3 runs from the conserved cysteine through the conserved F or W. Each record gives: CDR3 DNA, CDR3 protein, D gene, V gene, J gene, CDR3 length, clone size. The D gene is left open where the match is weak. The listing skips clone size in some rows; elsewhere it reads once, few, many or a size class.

CDR3nt: TGCGCCAGCAGTCGGTTCGGGACTTCCGAGCCCCAGTACTTC; CDR3aa: CASSRFGTSEPQYF; d_gene: -; v_gene: TRBV10-2; j_gene: TRBJ2-5; len: 14; abundance: -
CDR3nt: TGTGCCAGCAGCTTAGGAGCACGGCTGAACACTGAAGCTTTCTTT; CDR3aa: CASSLGARLNTEAFF; d_gene: -; v_gene: TRBV7-9; j_gene: TRBJ1-1; len: 15; abundance: -
CDR3nt: TGTGCCAGCAGCATAGCCCGGGGACCGAATTCACCCCTCCACTTT; CDR3aa: CASSIARGPNSPLHF; d_gene: -; v_gene: TRBV11-2; j_gene: TRBJ1-6; len: 15; abundance: medium-sized
CDR3nt: TGTGCCAGCAGTGCATGGGACACCTCGAACGCTGATACGCAGTATTTT; CDR3aa: CASSAWDTSNADTQYF; d_gene: -; v_gene: TRBV2; j_gene: TRBJ2-3; len: 16; abundance: -
CDR3nt: TGTGCCAGCAGCCTCGGGGCTTACTCTGGAAACACCATATATTTT; CDR3aa: CASSLGAYSGNTIYF; d_gene: -; v_gene: TRBV6-1; j_gene: TRBJ1-3; len: 15; abundance: -
CDR3nt: TGTGCCAGCAGTTTCCCACCCTATTTTTCCGGGGGTCTTTCTGGAAACACCATATATTTT; CDR3aa: CASSFPPYFSGGLSGNTIYF; d_gene: -; v_gene: TRBV28; j_gene: TRBJ1-3; len: 20; abundance: once
CDR3nt: TGTGCCAGCAGTTACGACAGTTCGAACACTGAAGCTTTCTTT; CDR3aa: CASSYDSSNTEAFF; d_gene: -; v_gene: TRBV6-6; j_gene: TRBJ1-1; len: 14; abundance: -
CDR3nt: TGTGCCAGCAGCCCGGGGGACAGGGAGAGAGATACGCAGTATTTT; CDR3aa: CASSPGDRERDTQYF; d_gene: TRBD1; v_gene: TRBV28; j_gene: TRBJ2-3; len: 15; abundance: -
CDR3nt: TGTGCCAGCAAGGGGCGCGTCTCGACAGATACGCAGTATTTT; CDR3aa: CASKGRVSTDTQYF; d_gene: -; v_gene: TRBV6-1; j_gene: TRBJ2-3; len: 14; abundance: -
CDR3nt: TGTGCCATCAGTGAGGGGACTAGCGGGGGGTATCCAAGGGAGCTGTTTTTT; CDR3aa: CAISEGTSGGYPRELFF; d_gene: TRBD2; v_gene: TRBV10-3; j_gene: TRBJ2-2; len: 17; abundance: once
CDR3nt: TGTGCCAGCTCACCGGGTTTGATCTGGGGAGGGAATAACTACGAGCAGTACTTC; CDR3aa: CASSPGLIWGGNNYEQYF; d_gene: TRBD2; v_gene: TRBV18; j_gene: TRBJ2-7; len: 18; abundance: -
CDR3nt: TGTGCCAGCAGCTTAGCGAGGGGGTCGGAGACCCAGTACTTC; CDR3aa: CASSLARGSETQYF; d_gene: -; v_gene: TRBV7-2; j_gene: TRBJ2-5; len: 14; abundance: -
CDR3nt: TGTGCCACCAGCAGAGACGCGGCCACAGATACGCAGTATTTT; CDR3aa: CATSRDAATDTQYF; d_gene: -; v_gene: TRBV15; j_gene: TRBJ2-3; len: 14; abundance: -
CDR3nt: TGCAGCGTTGCGGGACAGGGGAAAGGAAACACCATATATTTT; CDR3aa: CSVAGQGKGNTIYF; d_gene: TRBD1; v_gene: TRBV29-1; j_gene: TRBJ1-3; len: 14; abundance: -
CDR3nt: TGTGCCAGCAGCCCCAGCCCCCAGAATGAGCAGTTCTTC; CDR3aa: CASSPSPQNEQFF; d_gene: -; v_gene: TRBV11-3; j_gene: TRBJ2-1; len: 13; abundance: -
CDR3nt: TGTGCCAGCAGCTTAGTTTCGGGGGCGAACACCGGGGAGCTGTTTTTT; CDR3aa: CASSLVSGANTGELFF; d_gene: -; v_gene: TRBV7-6; j_gene: TRBJ2-2; len: 16; abundance: few